This TCR beta chain was identified during a study of cytomegalovirus exposure and HLA in healthy donors. The PCR contained 60 Vbeta and 13 Jbeta primers. Generated by immunoSEQ multiplex PCR, the TCRdb table keeps only in-frame clones and is missing some. Of some 150,000 clones detected, 73% appear once; the ten largest clones hold 14%. Per the germline V gene, CDR1 is SNHLY and CDR2 is FYNNEI. Trimming took 5 bases from V and 2 from J, leaving 7 bases between them. CDR3 size: 12 residues. This TCR derives from a human donor in good health. V usage is TRBV2 and J usage is TRBJ2-7; the D is unclear. Sequenced input: PBMCs. For the CDR3, the DNA is TGTGCCAGCAGTACAGAAACCTACGAGCAGTACTTC. It encodes CASSTETYEQYF.